This T cell receptor (beta chain) appears in the sequencing data of a study of long-term antiretroviral therapy in people with HIV. Study as a whole: First collections came about a decade before the 2015 immediate-ART recommendation. Study-wide points: Control repertoires displayed wider CDR3 length ranges than the HIV repertoires.

The assay used was immunoSEQ (version v3.0), run at survey level. Produced via immunoSEQ multiplex PCR; TCRdb's table is partial and in-frame only. This sample has tens of thousands of clones, with 80% to 90% found just once. Per donor, a minimum of one pre-ART and a minimum of two post-ART PBMC samples were available. The CDR3 runs 14 residues. Germline V lookup: CDR1 SGHTA, CDR2 FQGNSA. V lost 1 base, J lost 2 bases, and 8 bases lay in between. Details on this clone: The antigen remains unidentified.

Here the sequenced sample was unsorted PBMCs, taken 0.3 years after starting antiretroviral therapy. V usage is TRBV7-2 and J usage is TRBJ2-5, with D perhaps matching TRBD2 (5 bases). The TCR originated in a man aged 18 to 30 with HIV. The CDR3 DNA is TGTGCCAGCAGCTTAGTTCGCGGGCAAGAGACCCAGTACTTC. Translation gives CASSLVRGQETQYF.